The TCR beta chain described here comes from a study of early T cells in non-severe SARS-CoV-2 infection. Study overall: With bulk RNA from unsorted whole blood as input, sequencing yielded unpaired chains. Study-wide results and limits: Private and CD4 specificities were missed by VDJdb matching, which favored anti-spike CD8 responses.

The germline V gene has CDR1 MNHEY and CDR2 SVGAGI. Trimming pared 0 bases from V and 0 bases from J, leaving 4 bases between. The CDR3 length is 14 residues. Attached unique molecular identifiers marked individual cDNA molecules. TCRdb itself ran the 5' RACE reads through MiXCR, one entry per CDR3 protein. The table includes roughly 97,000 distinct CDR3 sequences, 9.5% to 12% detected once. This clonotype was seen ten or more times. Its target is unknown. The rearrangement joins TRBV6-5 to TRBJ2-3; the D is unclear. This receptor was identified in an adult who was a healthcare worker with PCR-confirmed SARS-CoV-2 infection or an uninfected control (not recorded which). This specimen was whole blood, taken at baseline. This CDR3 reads CASSYSQSTDTQYF. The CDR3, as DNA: TGTGCCAGCAGTTACTCCCAGAGCACAGATACGCAGTATTTT.